Presented here are 17 T cell receptor beta chains from one specimen sequenced in a study of blood T cell repertoires in COVID-19. Profiling relied on immunoSEQ multiplex PCR, and the TCRdb table lists in-frame clones only, not all of them. Among approximately 290,000 clones listed, roughly 88% were seen once. Input material: peripheral blood. The receptors shown here come from a human donor with COVID-19, enrolled during active disease. The donor label of this sample is uncertain.

The rearrangement uses TRBV19 and TRBJ2-3; D perhaps matches TRBD1 (6 bases). This CDR3 region has 15 residues. Germline lookup yields CDR1 LNHDA and CDR2 SQIVND (reference sequence). The V end lost 5 bases, the J end lost 2 bases, and 14 bases lay between the germline ends. The CDR3 coding sequence is TGTGCCAGTAGTTCCTGGACAGCCTACACAGATACGCAGTATTTT. Protein product: CASSSWTAYTDTQYF.

This sequence joins TRBV29-1 and TRBJ1-1; 7 bases match TRBD1. Germline CDR1 and CDR2: SQVTM and ANQGSEA. The CDR3 extends over 13 amino acids. The ends lost 4 bases at V and 4 bases at J; junction bases unmatched: 6. CDR3 residues: CSVGDRAGTEAFF. CDR3 bases: TGCAGCGTTGGAGACAGGGCCGGCACTGAAGCTTTCTTT.

The chain links TRBV30 to TRBJ1-2, with TRBD1 as a possible D gene (6 bases). The germline V gene has CDR1 GTSNPN and CDR2 SVGIG (reference sequence). V was shortened by 4 bases and J by 5 bases, with 14 bases between the two germline ends. The CDR3 length is 13 residues. CDR3 in amino acids: CAWTLMDSYGYTF. CDR3 bases: TGTGCCTGGACCCTAATGGACAGTTATGGCTACACCTTC.

J is TRBJ1-1 and V is TRBV30; D perhaps matches TRBD1 (6 bases). The CDR3 runs 13 residues. Germline V gene data show CDR1 as GTSNPN and CDR2 as SVGIG (reference sequence). The V and J ends lost 0 bases and 7 bases respectively, with 12 bases between them. The CDR3 region has the DNA TGTGCCTGGAGTGTGGGGGGGCCCAGTGAAGCTTTCTTT. This translates into CAWSVGGPSEAFF.

This clone was counted a few times. The genes are TRBV7-8 and TRBJ1-3; the D gene is possibly TRBD1 (5 bases). CDR3 length: 18 amino acids. With 1 base removed from V and 0 bases from J, the gap between germline ends came to 16 bases. Germline V gene lookup returns CDR1 SGHVS and CDR2 FQNEAQ. CDR3 sequence reads: CASSLVRARQFSGNTIYF. The CDR3 region has the DNA TGTGCCAGCAGCTTAGTCCGGGCCAGACAGTTCTCTGGAAACACCATATATTTT.

This clone was recorded a few times. This chain connects TRBV11-2 to TRBJ1-1, with 9 bases aligning to TRBD1. V was pared by 5 bases and J by 8 bases, with 9 bases of the junction left unmatched. This CDR3 comprises 14 residues. CDR1 SGHAT and CDR2 FQNNGV come from the germline V gene. CDR3 coding DNA: TGTGCCAGCAGCCGGGGACAGGGTGGTTTGGAAGCTTTCTTT. Protein: CASSRGQGGLEAFF.

The chain carries TRBV5-5 and TRBJ2-3, with TRBD1 matching over 9 bases. Trimming cost V 1 base and J 5 bases; bases outside gene matches: 8. The CDR3 extends over 16 amino acids. Germline V CDR1 and CDR2: SGHKS, YYEKEE (reference sequence). CDR3 sequence (DNA): TGTGCCAGCAGCTTGATTCCGGGACAGGGACGAGATACGCAGTATTTT. This gives the protein CASSLIPGQGRDTQYF. Combining the CDR3 with reference TRBV5-5 and TRBJ2-3 gives the whole variable domain DAGVTQSPTHLIKTRGQQVTLRCSPISGHKSVSWYQQVLGQGPQFIFQYYEKEERGRGNFPDRFSARQFPNYSSELNVNALLLGDSALYLCASSLIPGQGRDTQYFGPGTRLTVL.

The chain links TRBV30 to TRBJ1-6, with D unresolved. CDR1 GTSNPN and CDR2 SVGIG come from the germline V gene (reference sequence). Between the trimmed V and J ends, which lost 4 bases and 7 bases, there was a span of 11 bases. The CDR3 consists of 13 residues. The CDR3 protein is CAWKWAVNSPLHF. CDR3 DNA: TGTGCCTGGAAGTGGGCAGTAAATTCACCCCTCCACTTT.

The chain is built from TRBV7-9 and TRBJ1-1; 11 bases are shared with TRBD1. CDR3 length equals 19 residues. Germline values: CDR1 SEHNR, CDR2 FQNEAQ (reference sequence). Trimming at V came to 1 base and at J to 0 bases, leaving 10 bases not matched to a gene. CDR3: CASSLGTGGDRHMNTEAFF. CDR3 bases: TGTGCCAGCAGCTTAGGGACAGGGGGCGATCGGCACATGAACACTGAAGCTTTCTTT.

The chain combines TRBV30 with TRBJ1-6; possible D gene TRBD1, 5 bases. The V gene's germline CDR1 is GTSNPN and CDR2 SVGIG (reference sequence). CDR3 length equals 13 residues. The ends were cut back, 7 bases at V and 6 bases at J, with 13 bases in the middle. Here the CDR3 DNA reads TGTGCCTTGAACCCGGGGGGTAATTCACCCCTCCACTTT. As protein: CALNPGGNSPLHF.

As regards this clone: Given a much more abundant clone one base away, this may be a read error. This chain uses TRBV28 with TRBJ2-1; TRBD2 agrees at 14 bases. J was trimmed by 6 bases and V by 5 bases; bases with no gene match: 6. CDR3 length: 16 residues. Looked up from germline, CDR1 is MDHEN and CDR2 is SYDVKM. This chain's CDR3 is CASSPPGLAGVNEQFF. CDR3 nucleotide sequence: TGTGCCAGCAGTCCCCCGGGACTAGCGGGAGTCAATGAGCAGTTCTTC.

The chain combines TRBV9 with TRBJ1-2, with 9 bases fitting TRBD1. The V gene end was trimmed by 0 bases and the J gene end by 12 bases; junction bases not matched to a gene: 9. The V gene's germline CDR1 is SGDLS and CDR2 YYNGEE. The CDR3 loop spans 14 amino acids. CDR3 DNA sequence: TGTGCCAGCAGCGTAGTAGGGACAGGGCAAATCGACACCTTC. Translated: CASSVVGTGQIDTF.

This chain uses TRBV19 with TRBJ2-7; no clear D. V was clipped by 1 base and J by 0 bases, with 7 bases between them. In germline, CDR1 is LNHDA, CDR2 SQIVND (reference sequence). CDR3 size: 14 residues. CDR3 loop: CASSIAGSSYEQYF. CDR3 in DNA: TGTGCCAGTAGTATAGCGGGTTCCTCCTACGAGCAGTACTTC.

The chain is built from TRBV11-3 and TRBJ2-2; tentative D call: TRBD1 (5 bases). Trimming shortened V by 4 bases and J by 6 bases, and 18 bases separated the two germline ends. CDR3 length equals 16 residues. Germline CDR1 and CDR2: SGHNT and YENEEA. For the CDR3, the DNA is TGTGCCAGCAGCTCCCCTGACAGCCTAACAGCCGGGGAGCTGTTTTTT. Encoded protein: CASSSPDSLTAGELFF.

In nucleotides, the CDR3 is TGTGCCAGCCGGTCACAGGGCGGTCCTTCACCCCTCCACTTT. Its translation: CASRSQGGPSPLHF. The chain joins TRBV28 to TRBJ1-6, with a tentative D call TRBD1 (6 bases). In germline, CDR1 is MDHEN, CDR2 SYDVKM. The CDR3 sequence is 14 residues long. Trimming cost V 8 bases and J 9 bases, with 17 bases left between them.

This chain joins TRBV29-1 and TRBJ1-1, with no clear D. Germline V gene lookup returns CDR1 SQVTM and CDR2 ANQGSEA. The CDR3 runs to 13 residues. V lost 8 bases and J lost 1, with 14 bases in between. The CDR3 protein is CSTRQDWNTEAFF. The CDR3 DNA sequence: TGCAGCACTAGGCAGGATTGGAACACTGAAGCTTTCTTT.

The CDR3 region is CASSLWGEGIQYF. The CDR3 region has the DNA TGTGCCAGCAGTTTGTGGGGGGAGGGCATTCAGTACTTC. The genes are TRBV27 and TRBJ2-4; 7 nucleotides line up with TRBD2. The CDR3 has 13 residues. The germline gives CDR1 MNHEY, CDR2 SMNVEV (reference sequence). The J segment lost 9 bases and the V segment lost 3 bases, leaving 5 bases of the junction unmatched.